The 8 T cell receptor beta chains below were found in one sample sequenced in a study of cytomegalovirus exposure and HLA in healthy donors. The PCR had 60 Vbeta and 13 Jbeta primers. Only in-frame clones appear in the TCRdb table, and some are missing; sequencing was by immunoSEQ multiplex PCR. Among over 100,000 clones, 65% to 75% were seen once, and the ten largest hold roughly 4.4%. Sequenced input: PBMCs. All receptors derive from a man aged 25 to 40 in good health and CMV-seropositive.

V is TRBV7-9 and J is TRBJ1-2, with 7 bases identical to TRBD1. With 4 bases clipped from V and 9 bases from J, the junction kept 14 bases outside the gene matches. Per germline, CDR1 SEHNR and CDR2 FQNEAQ (reference sequence). The CDR3 is 15 residues long. The CDR3 region is CASSYPRDSLPSYTF. CDR3 coding DNA: TGTGCCAGCAGCTATCCCCGGGACAGCCTTCCGAGCTACACCTTC.

This clone was seen ten or more times. The chain links TRBV19 to TRBJ2-7; 9 positions agree with TRBD1. The V and J ends lost 7 bases and 5 bases, in that order; junction bases with no gene match: 9. The germline V gene encodes CDR1 LNHDA and CDR2 SQIVND (reference sequence). The CDR3 runs 14 residues. DNA for the CDR3: TGTGCCAGTAAAAAAGGGACAGGGACAAACGAGCAGTACTTC. This gives the protein CASKKGTGTNEQYF. Supplemented by reference TRBV19 and TRBJ2-7, the full variable domain reads DGGITQSPKYLFRKEGQNVTLSCEQNLNHDAMYWYRQDPGQGLRLIYYSQIVNDFQKGDIAEGYSVSREKKESFPLTVTSAQKNPTAFYLCASKKGTGTNEQYFGPGTRLTVT.

This clone was detected only a few times. The V and J genes are TRBV5-4 and TRBJ1-5; a weak D match, TRBD1 (5 bases). The germline V and J ends were trimmed by 3 bases and 3 bases, with 13 bases remaining between them. Germline V gene data show CDR1 as SGHNT and CDR2 as YYREEE (reference sequence). CDR3 length: 15 amino acids. In DNA, the CDR3 is TGTGCCAGCAGCTCCGGGACTGCCGACAATCAGCCCCAGCATTTT. As protein: CASSSGTADNQPQHF.

The genes are TRBV2 and TRBJ1-1; D gene unclear. CDR3 length: 11 amino acids. V lost 7 bases, J lost 1 base, and 4 bases lay in between. Germline lookup yields CDR1 SNHLY and CDR2 FYNNEI. For the CDR3, the DNA is TGTGCCAGCAAACAGAACACTGAAGCTTTCTTT. Protein sequence: CASKQNTEAFF. Full variable domain (missing parts from reference TRBV2 and TRBJ1-1): EPEVTQTPSHQVTQMGQEVILRCVPISNHLYFYWYRQILGQKVEFLVSFYNNEISEKSEIFDDQFSVERPDGSNFTLKIRSTKLEDSAMYFCASKQNTEAFFGQGTRLTVV.

The CDR3 protein is CASSLGQNMNTEAFF. The CDR3 DNA is TGTGCCAGCTCACTAGGACAGAACATGAACACTGAAGCTTTCTTT. The chain combines TRBV18 with TRBJ1-1, with D possibly matching TRBD1 (6 bases). V shed 4 bases and J shed 0 bases, with 12 bases lying between them. Per germline, CDR1 KGHSH and CDR2 LQKENI. The CDR3 spans 15 residues.

This clone was seen only a few times. The J gene is TRBJ1-1, the V gene TRBV14, with 8 nucleotides matching TRBD1. Germline CDR1 and CDR2: SGHDN and FVKESK. With V trimmed by 4 bases and J by 12 bases, 10 bases remained unmatched. The length of the CDR3 is 13 residues. The CDR3 spells CASSPRDRKKTFF. The CDR3 nucleotides are TGTGCCAGCAGCCCACGGGACAGGAAGAAAACTTTCTTT.

J is TRBJ1-4 and V is TRBV28, with D possibly matching TRBD1 (5 bases). V was clipped by 5 bases and J by 8 bases, with 18 bases between them. Germline values: CDR1 MDHEN, CDR2 SYDVKM. The CDR3 totals 15 residues. The CDR3 DNA is TGTGCCAGCAGTCGGCGGGGGGGGAAGAGAGAAAAACTGTTTTTT. This gives the protein CASSRRGGKREKLFF.

The rearrangement uses TRBV27 and TRBJ2-7; D unresolved. This CDR3 comprises 13 residues. V shed 1 base and J shed 3 bases, with 7 bases lying between them. Germline CDR1 and CDR2: MNHEY and SMNVEV (reference sequence). The CDR3 spells CASSLWPFYEQYF. Written as DNA, the CDR3 is TGTGCCAGCAGTTTATGGCCTTTCTACGAGCAGTACTTC.